This note documents a single T cell receptor beta chain sequence. No antigen is known for it. Per germline, CDR1 LNHDA and CDR2 SQIVND (reference sequence). Trimming removed 3 bases from V and 1 base from J; junction bases left unmatched: 6. The CDR3 is made up of 15 amino acids. Sequenced by immunoSEQ multiplex PCR; TCRdb stores in-frame clones only, minus some. The sample has 85,000 to 130,000 clones; 86% are singletons. These data originate in a study of T cell responses to AZD1222 COVID-19 vaccine. Findings and caveats of the study: Compared with day 0, the breadth and depth of the Spike-specific TCR repertoire rose significantly after two doses of AZD1222. Mostly white British, mostly female donors; authors suggested clonal diversity may be underestimated. Targeting of unmutated variant regions was reportedly seen in nearly half of spike-specific TCRs.

The receptor comes from an adult who received the MenACWY meningococcal vaccine as a control. Material: peripheral blood, obtained 28 days after the second dose of the MenACWY control vaccine. This rearrangement joins TRBV19 to TRBJ2-7, with 7 positions matching TRBD2. Here the CDR3 reads CASSIASGGSYEQYF. In nucleotides, the CDR3 is TGTGCCAGTAGTATTGCTTCGGGGGGATCCTACGAGCAGTACTTC.